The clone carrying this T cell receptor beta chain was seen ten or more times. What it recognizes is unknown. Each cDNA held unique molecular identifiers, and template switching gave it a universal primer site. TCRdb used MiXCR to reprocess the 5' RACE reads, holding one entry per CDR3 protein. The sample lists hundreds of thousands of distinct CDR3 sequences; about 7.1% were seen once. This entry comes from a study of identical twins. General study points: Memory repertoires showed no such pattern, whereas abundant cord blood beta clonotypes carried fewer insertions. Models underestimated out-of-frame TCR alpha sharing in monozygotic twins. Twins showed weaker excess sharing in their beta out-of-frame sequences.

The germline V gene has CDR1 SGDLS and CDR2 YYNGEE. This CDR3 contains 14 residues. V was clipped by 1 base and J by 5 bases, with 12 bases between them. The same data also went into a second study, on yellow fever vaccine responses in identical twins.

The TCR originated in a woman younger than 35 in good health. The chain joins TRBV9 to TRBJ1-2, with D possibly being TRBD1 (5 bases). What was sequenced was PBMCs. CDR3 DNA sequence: TGTGCCAGCAGCGTACAGGGTAACGGGTATGGCTACACCTTC. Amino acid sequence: CASSVQGNGYGYTF.